This T cell receptor beta chain emerged from a study of T cell repertoires in cytomegalovirus infection. Overall study context: Newly reported HLA-C-restricted and thoroughly characterized HLA-B-restricted CMV epitopes were employed. In public TCR beta signatures, there were indications of both CMV infection and matching HLA type.

Using its own MiXCR run on the reads, TCRdb lists one record per CDR3 protein. The sample shows about 890,000 distinct CDR3 sequences, approximately 32% of them seen only once. The CDR3 sequence is 16 residues long. Germline lookup yields CDR1 MNHEY and CDR2 SVGAGI. V dropped 0 bases and J dropped 5 bases, with 17 bases sitting between them. With respect to this clonotype: The antigen is unknown.

Study findings and constraints: In two of eight donors, the top clonotype was HLA-C-restricted CMV-specific. Individuals carrying CMV plus the relevant HLA were identified by cumulative frequency of public TCR beta families.

This TCR was recovered from a human donor in good health (CMV status not recorded). Some clones in this sample may be carry-over from other donors' samples. V gene TRBV6-5 combines with J gene TRBJ2-7; D is undetermined. Specimen: cultured CD8+ T cells from PBMCs, collected from culture after CMV antigen stimulation. This CDR3 reads CASSYSDRRLMDEQYF. The CDR3, as DNA: TGTGCCAGCAGTTACTCGGACCGACGTCTTATGGACGAGCAGTACTTC.